These 21 T cell receptor beta chains originate from one sample sequenced in a study of blood T cell repertoires in COVID-19. Data came from immunoSEQ multiplex PCR; TCRdb stores just in-frame clones and leaves some out. Among 85,000 to 130,000 clones, over 75% were seen once, and the ten largest hold roughly 6.5%. The sample consisted of peripheral blood. Source of these receptors: a woman in her sixties with acute or convalescent COVID-19.

The chain has TRBV9 and TRBJ2-1, with D perhaps TRBD1 (5 bases). This CDR3 has 14 residues. Trimming left V 0 bases short and J 6 bases short, with 10 bases between. Germline-derived CDR1 and CDR2 are SGDLS and YYNGEE. In nucleotides, the CDR3 is TGTGCCAGCAGCGTAGCAGGGTCCGGCAATGAGCAGTTCTTC. Its translation is CASSVAGSGNEQFF.

This clone was recorded once. The chain combines TRBV4-2 with TRBJ2-2; 13 nucleotides agree with TRBD2. The J segment lost 6 bases and the V segment lost 1 base, leaving 5 bases of the junction unmatched. Germline-derived CDR1 and CDR2 are LGHNA and YNFKEQ. The CDR3 runs 17 residues. The CDR3 loop is CASSQGRLAGGSGELFF. Written as DNA, the CDR3 is TGTGCCAGCAGCCAAGGACGACTAGCGGGAGGATCCGGGGAGCTGTTTTTT.

This clone was counted a few times. The chain carries TRBV5-4 and TRBJ1-6; D call uncertain. The V and J ends lost 0 bases and 6 bases respectively, with 7 bases between them. The CDR3 loop spans 14 amino acids. Germline V lookup: CDR1 SGHNT, CDR2 YYREEE (reference sequence). The CDR3 loop reads CASSLGHTNSPLHF. The CDR3 DNA follows: TGTGCCAGCAGCTTGGGACACACTAATTCACCCCTCCACTTT.

This rearrangement joins TRBV11-1 to TRBJ2-1, with 11 bases fitting TRBD2. The germline gives CDR1 SGHAT, CDR2 FQDESV (reference sequence). The V segment lost 4 bases and the J segment 7 bases; nucleotides outside the gene matches: 6. This CDR3 has 15 amino acids. CDR3 sequence: CASSSTGLAANEQFF. The DNA of the CDR3 is TGTGCCAGCAGCTCCACGGGACTAGCGGCGAATGAGCAGTTCTTC.

This sequence joins TRBV9 and TRBJ2-3, with 9 bases aligning to TRBD2. V shed 2 bases and J 2 bases; nucleotides not matched to a gene: 3. Germline-derived CDR1 and CDR2 are SGDLS and YYNGEE. The CDR3 covers 15 residues. CDR3 in DNA: TGTGCCAGCAGCGTGACTAGCGGTTACACAGATACGCAGTATTTT. This encodes CASSVTSGYTDTQYF.

This clone was seen once. The rearrangement joins TRBV13 to TRBJ2-2, with 7 nucleotides matching TRBD1. Trimming took 6 bases from V and 6 from J; bases not matched to a gene: 13. This CDR3 comprises 16 residues. From germline, CDR1 is PRHDT and CDR2 FYEKMQ (reference sequence). The chain's CDR3 is CASSFVPGQSSGELFF. The CDR3 DNA reads TGTGCCAGCAGTTTCGTACCGGGACAGAGCTCCGGGGAGCTGTTTTTT.

The V gene is TRBV27, the J gene TRBJ2-7; TRBD2 matches at 9 bases. J was trimmed by 4 bases and V by 5 bases; bases with no gene match: 9. Germline CDR1 reads MNHEY; CDR2 reads SMNVEV (reference sequence). This CDR3 is built from 15 residues. This CDR3 reads CASSAGGAGGYEQYV. The CDR3 DNA sequence: TGTGCCAGCAGTGCCGGGGGAGCGGGAGGATACGAGCAGTACGTC.

Points on this clone: Different DNA sequences within this sample yield the same CDR3. The rearrangement links TRBV5-1 to TRBJ1-1; D unresolved. The length of the CDR3 is 11 residues. Germline V gene sequence: CDR1 SGHRS, CDR2 YFSETQ. V lost 5 bases and J lost 5, with 7 bases in between. The CDR3 is CASRGETEAFF. The CDR3 bases are TGCGCCAGCAGGGGAGAGACTGAAGCTTTCTTT.

V and J are TRBV7-8 and TRBJ1-5; the D gene is possibly TRBD1 (5 bases). The germline V gene encodes CDR1 SGHVS and CDR2 FQNEAQ. CDR3 size: 16 residues. V was shortened by 5 bases and J by 7 bases, with 21 bases between the two germline ends. The CDR3 reads CASSKPLAGGEQPQHF. CDR3 nucleotide sequence: TGTGCCAGCAGCAAACCGCTTGCGGGGGGTGAGCAGCCCCAGCATTTT.

V gene TRBV7-9 combines with J gene TRBJ1-2, with 10 nucleotides matching TRBD1. This CDR3 contains 15 residues. Germline V lookup: CDR1 SEHNR, CDR2 FQNEAQ (reference sequence). V dropped 6 bases and J dropped 6; count of bases not matched to a gene: 10. The CDR3 spells CASSRATGTGDGYTF. DNA for the CDR3: TGTGCCAGCAGTAGAGCGACCGGGACAGGGGATGGCTACACCTTC.

The chain uses TRBV11-2 and TRBJ2-7; 7 bases line up with TRBD1. The CDR3 sequence is 14 residues long. CDR1 and CDR2 from the germline V gene are SGHAT and FQNNGV. The V gene end was trimmed by 5 bases and the J gene end by 6 bases; junction bases not matched to a gene: 10. The CDR3 reads CASSQDDRVSEQYV. Here the CDR3 DNA reads TGTGCCAGCAGCCAAGATGACAGGGTAAGCGAGCAGTACGTC.

This chain connects TRBV6-1 to TRBJ1-2; 7 bases agree with TRBD1. Trimming took 0 bases from V and 8 from J; bases not matched to a gene: 9. This CDR3 comprises 15 residues. Germline V gene data show CDR1 as MNHNS and CDR2 as SASEGT. The CDR3 DNA is TGTGCCAGCAGTGAAGCTGGGACAGCTCCAGTCGGCTACACCTTC. It specifies CASSEAGTAPVGYTF.

There are a few counts of this clone. The rearrangement uses TRBV5-1 and TRBJ1-1, with 7 bases that match TRBD1. The germline V gene has CDR1 SGHRS and CDR2 YFSETQ. Germline trimming cut 3 bases from V and 0 bases from J; bases unmatched to any gene: 5. The CDR3 runs to 15 residues. CDR3 sequence reads: CASSSGTAMNTEAFF. CDR3 DNA sequence: TGCGCCAGCAGCTCCGGGACAGCGATGAACACTGAAGCTTTCTTT.

J is TRBJ2-3 and V is TRBV24-1; 7 nucleotides align to TRBD2. Per the germline V gene, CDR1 is KGHDR and CDR2 is SFDVKD. CDR3 size: 15 residues. V was clipped by 5 bases and J by 5 bases; unmatched bases: 9. This CDR3 reads CATSATGRDRDTQYF. Here the CDR3 DNA reads TGTGCCACCAGTGCCACGGGGAGGGACCGAGATACGCAGTATTTT.

This clone showed up just once. The chain links TRBV11-2 to TRBJ1-3; D is ambiguous. V lost 7 bases to trimming and J lost 7 bases, with 11 bases between them. The CDR3 is 12 residues long. Per the germline V gene, CDR1 is SGHAT and CDR2 is FQNNGV. The CDR3 protein is CASTPEENTIYF. DNA of the CDR3: TGTGCCAGCACCCCGGAGGAGAACACCATATATTTT.

The chain carries TRBV5-1 and TRBJ1-2; tentatively, D is TRBD1 (5 bases). Germline V gives CDR1 SGHRS, CDR2 YFSETQ. V was trimmed by 5 bases and J by 7 bases, leaving 9 bases between them. The CDR3 has 11 amino acids. This CDR3 reads CASSPGFGYTF. DNA of the CDR3: TGCGCCAGCAGTCCAGGGTTTGGCTACACCTTC.

The J gene is TRBJ2-7, the V gene TRBV6-1, with unresolved D. The CDR3 is 14 residues long. The V gene's germline CDR1 is MNHNS and CDR2 SASEGT. Trimming removed 3 bases from V and 2 bases from J, with 11 bases in between. CDR3 region: CASSDYDGAYEQYF. CDR3 DNA: TGTGCCAGCAGTGATTACGACGGAGCCTACGAGCAGTACTTC.

The rearrangement joins TRBV7-9 to TRBJ2-7; TRBD1 aligns across 11 bases. CDR1 is SEHNR and CDR2 is FQNEAQ in the germline V gene (reference sequence). The J segment lost 2 bases and the V segment lost 4 bases, leaving 4 bases of the junction unmatched. This CDR3 has 15 residues. The CDR3 DNA reads as TGTGCCAGCAGCTACCCGGGACAGGGGGCCTACGAGCAGTACTTC. Its translation is CASSYPGQGAYEQYF.

V and J are TRBV5-5 and TRBJ1-1; D is perhaps TRBD1 (5 bases). Germline loops: CDR1 SGHKS, CDR2 YYEKEE (reference sequence). The CDR3 loop spans 16 amino acids. V was pared by 4 bases and J by 0 bases, with 16 bases between. CDR3 nucleotide sequence: TGTGCCAGCAGCCGAGTCGGGGGAGCTATGAACACTGAAGCTTTCTTT. Translated, it gives CASSRVGGAMNTEAFF.

The rearrangement joins TRBV18 to TRBJ2-1; D may be TRBD2 (6 bases). Germline-derived CDR1 and CDR2 are KGHSH and LQKENI. The V end was cut by 3 bases, the J end by 0 bases, with 18 bases between. The CDR3 has 18 amino acids. For the CDR3, the DNA is TGTGCCAGCTCACCCCCCTCACTTCGGGGGAGCTCCTACAATGAGCAGTTCTTC. Translation: CASSPPSLRGSSYNEQFF.

This chain links TRBV27 with TRBJ2-5, with a tentative D call TRBD1 (6 bases). The CDR3 has 16 amino acids. The germline V gene encodes CDR1 MNHEY and CDR2 SMNVEV (reference sequence). V was clipped by 6 bases and J by 9 bases, with 26 bases between them. The CDR3 region is CASSPDSLLGIKAQYF. The CDR3 coding sequence is TGTGCCAGCAGCCCGGACAGCCTCTTGGGGATTAAGGCCCAGTACTTC.